The 22 T cell receptor beta chains listed next were all sequenced from one sample in a study of technical replicates of blood from a few donors. The method was immunoSEQ multiplex PCR; TCRdb's version includes in-frame clones alone and lacks a portion of them. The sample consists of about 70,000 clones, around 97% of them appearing once. Sequencing used T cells isolated from PBMCs. The receptors originated from a human donor in good health.

This clone was detected only once. The chain has TRBV9 and TRBJ2-7; D unresolved. The ends were cut back, 4 bases at V and 0 bases at J, with 14 bases in the middle. The CDR3 sequence is 15 residues long. CDR1 and CDR2 (germline): SGDLS, YYNGEE. CDR3 protein: CASSPPNSPSYEQYF. Here the CDR3 DNA reads TGTGCCAGCAGCCCCCCTAACAGCCCCTCCTACGAGCAGTACTTC.

This sequence joins TRBV9 and TRBJ2-7; weak D call: TRBD1 (5 bases). The ends were cut back, 0 bases at V and 2 bases at J, with 9 bases in the middle. Germline loops: CDR1 SGDLS, CDR2 YYNGEE. The CDR3 covers 14 residues. DNA for the CDR3: TGTGCCAGCAGCGTAGGACAGAGACCCTACGAGCAGTACTTC. Its protein product is CASSVGQRPYEQYF.

This clone was observed once. This chain joins TRBV7-9 and TRBJ2-7; a possible D gene is TRBD1 (6 bases). The CDR3 consists of 14 residues. Germline CDR1 SEHNR, CDR2 FQNEAQ (reference sequence). Trimming stripped 5 bases from V and 2 bases from J, with 13 bases between. As DNA, the CDR3 is TGTGCCAGCAGCCCGCCAGGGGCAACCTACGAGCAGTACTTC. Encoded protein: CASSPPGATYEQYF.

V gene TRBV20-1 combines with J gene TRBJ2-3; tentatively, D is TRBD2 (5 bases). The CDR3 consists of 10 residues. Germline V CDR1 and CDR2: DFQATT, SNEGSKA (reference sequence). V was clipped by 5 bases and J by 8 bases, with 8 bases between them. The CDR3 loop is CSALDSTQYF. CDR3 nucleotides: TGCAGTGCTCTGGACTCTACGCAGTATTTT.

The rearrangement links TRBV13 to TRBJ2-2; tentative D call: TRBD2 (5 bases). Between the trimmed V and J ends, which lost 5 bases and 8 bases, there was a span of 12 bases. Looked up from germline, CDR1 is PRHDT and CDR2 is FYEKMQ (reference sequence). CDR3 length: 13 amino acids. This chain's CDR3 is CASSRLSGGELFF. The CDR3 DNA reads TGTGCCAGCAGCCGACTATCTGGGGGGGAGCTGTTTTTT.

The gene calls are TRBV6-4 and TRBJ1-2; 10 bases match TRBD1. Trimming took 6 bases from V and 3 from J; bases not matched to a gene: 10. The germline CDR1 and CDR2 sequences are MRHNA and SNTAGT. The CDR3 contains 16 residues. The CDR3 nucleotides read TGTGCCAGCAGGGGTTTGACAGGGGGCGTTGACTATGGCTACACCTTC. Protein: CASRGLTGGVDYGYTF.

This chain joins TRBV13 and TRBJ2-3, with 7 nucleotides matching TRBD2. The trim removed 5 bases at V and 5 bases at J, leaving 4 bases unmatched. The CDR3 totals 13 residues. CDR1 is PRHDT and CDR2 is FYEKMQ in the germline V gene (reference sequence). The CDR3 loop reads CASSLGTKDTQYF. The DNA for the CDR3 is TGTGCCAGCAGCCTCGGGACTAAAGATACGCAGTATTTT.

This chain connects TRBV2 to TRBJ1-2; D perhaps matches TRBD1 (5 bases). The V end lost 6 bases, the J end lost 8 bases, and 13 bases lay between the germline ends. Looked up from germline, CDR1 is SNHLY and CDR2 is FYNNEI. The CDR3 is 12 residues long. The CDR3 DNA reads TGTGCCAGCAGGCCTCAGGGAAGAGGCTACACCTTC. Its protein is CASRPQGRGYTF.

The chain joins TRBV6-1 to TRBJ2-2; D ambiguous. The V end was cut by 6 bases, the J end by 3 bases, with 11 bases between. Per the germline V gene, CDR1 is MNHNS and CDR2 is SASEGT. This CDR3 region has 14 residues. The CDR3 loop reads CASRRRADTGELFF. The CDR3 DNA sequence: TGTGCCAGCAGGAGGCGAGCTGACACCGGGGAGCTGTTTTTT.

CDR3 in amino acids: CASSFGQNTGELFF. DNA for the CDR3: TGTGCCAGCAGCTTTGGACAGAACACCGGGGAGCTGTTTTTT. The rearrangement joins TRBV5-6 to TRBJ2-2; D may be TRBD1 (5 bases). Germline loops: CDR1 SGHDT, CDR2 YYEEEE. Trimming took 2 bases from V and 1 from J, leaving 6 bases between them. This CDR3 is 14 amino acids long.

This clone was recorded only once. The chain employs TRBV29-1 and TRBJ2-7; 10 positions match TRBD1. The CDR3 contains 13 residues. The V and J ends lost 6 bases and 5 bases, in that order; junction bases with no gene match: 7. Germline V lookup: CDR1 SQVTM, CDR2 ANQGSEA. The CDR3 DNA follows: TGCAGCGTCATCGACAGGGGGCGAAACGAGCAGTACTTC. Residues: CSVIDRGRNEQYF.

The chain is built from TRBV5-1 and TRBJ2-4, with a weak D call TRBD1 (5 bases). Germline CDR1 is SGHRS and CDR2 is YFSETQ. Between the trimmed V and J ends, which lost 0 bases and 1 base, there was a span of 5 bases. The CDR3 spans 14 residues. The CDR3 nucleotides are TGCGCCAGCAGCTTGGAGGGGGCCAAAAACATTCAGTACTTC. This gives the protein CASSLEGAKNIQYF.

This clone occurred once. For the CDR3, the DNA is TGCGCCAGCAGCATAGACAGGGTTGGCGAAAAACTGTTTTTT. It specifies CASSIDRVGEKLFF. This sequence joins TRBV5-1 and TRBJ1-4; 7 positions match TRBD1. The junction had 8 bases not matched to a gene; V was cut back by 4 bases and J by 8 bases. The CDR3 runs to 14 residues. Germline values: CDR1 SGHRS, CDR2 YFSETQ.

The genes are TRBV10-3 and TRBJ2-1, with D perhaps matching TRBD1 (6 bases). Between the trimmed V and J ends, which lost 8 bases and 7 bases, there was a span of 15 bases. The germline V gene encodes CDR1 ENHRY and CDR2 SYGVKD. The CDR3 has 13 amino acids. Written as DNA, the CDR3 is TGTGCCATCGGGTCTTCACAGGGAAATGAGCAGTTCTTC. Its translation is CAIGSSQGNEQFF.

The J gene is TRBJ2-5, the V gene TRBV27, with 13 bases fitting TRBD2. Germline V gives CDR1 MNHEY, CDR2 SMNVEV (reference sequence). V dropped 5 bases and J dropped 5; count of bases not matched to a gene: 11. The CDR3 consists of 17 residues. The DNA of the CDR3 is TGTGCCAGCAGTCCCCGGACTAGCGGGAGCCGGACCGAGACCCAGTACTTC. It translates to CASSPRTSGSRTETQYF.

V gene TRBV5-1 combines with J gene TRBJ2-2; TRBD2 is a possible D gene (6 bases). Between the trimmed V and J ends, which lost 8 bases and 2 bases, there was a span of 19 bases. CDR1 and CDR2 from the germline V gene are SGHRS and YFSETQ. The length of the CDR3 is 16 residues. The CDR3 is CASTLGRQPNTGELFF. The CDR3 DNA follows: TGCGCCAGTACCCTCGGGAGACAGCCTAACACCGGGGAGCTGTTTTTT.

The V call is TRBV15, the J call TRBJ2-7; 8 bases line up with TRBD1. Germline loops: CDR1 LNHNV, CDR2 YYDKDF (reference sequence). V dropped 4 bases and J dropped 2; count of bases not matched to a gene: 7. This CDR3 comprises 15 residues. The CDR3 is CATSIGQGNPYEQYF. The CDR3 DNA reads as TGTGCCACCAGCATAGGACAGGGCAATCCCTACGAGCAGTACTTC. Supplemented by reference TRBV15 and TRBJ2-7, the full variable domain reads DAMVIQNPRYQVTQFGKPVTLSCSQTLNHNVMYWYQQKSSQAPKLLFHYYDKDFNNEADTPDNFQSRRPNTSFCFLDIRSPGLGDTAMYLCATSIGQGNPYEQYFGPGTRLTVT.

V gene TRBV5-1 combines with J gene TRBJ2-1, with 8 positions matching TRBD2. Germline values: CDR1 SGHRS, CDR2 YFSETQ. The CDR3 totals 16 residues. V lost 0 bases, J lost 5 bases, and 7 bases stayed unmatched. The CDR3 loop reads CASSLGPGTSNNEQFF. CDR3 bases: TGCGCCAGCAGCTTGGGTCCCGGGACTAGTAACAATGAGCAGTTCTTC.

Concerning this clone itself: Other DNA sequences within the sample encode an identical CDR3. The chain links TRBV10-1 to TRBJ2-7, with 13 bases identical to TRBD2. Germline V gene lookup returns CDR1 WNHNN and CDR2 SYGVQD (reference sequence). With 5 bases clipped from V and 7 bases from J, the junction kept 5 bases outside the gene matches. This CDR3 is built from 14 residues. The DNA of the CDR3 is TGCGCCAGCAGTTCGGGACTAGCGGGATATGAGCAGTACTTC. Residues: CASSSGLAGYEQYF.

The V call is TRBV29-1, the J call TRBJ2-1; a possible D gene is TRBD2 (6 bases). Germline CDR1 is SQVTM and CDR2 is ANQGSEA. Trimming removed 7 bases at V and 6 bases at J, with 28 bases between. This CDR3 comprises 17 residues. CDR3 in amino acids: CSAESEGQNLGGNEQFF. The DNA for the CDR3 is TGCAGCGCCGAATCGGAGGGCCAGAATCTCGGCGGCAATGAGCAGTTCTTC.

The V call is TRBV19, the J call TRBJ2-7; 7 bases map to TRBD1. With V trimmed by 5 bases and J by 2 bases, 12 bases remained unmatched. CDR3 size: 16 residues. CDR1 is LNHDA and CDR2 is SQIVND in the germline V gene (reference sequence). The chain's CDR3 is CASSPGQLAAPYEQYF. DNA of the CDR3: TGTGCCAGTAGTCCGGGACAGTTGGCGGCCCCCTACGAGCAGTACTTC.

V and J are TRBV5-4 and TRBJ2-5; 9 bases fit TRBD2. Germline assignment: CDR1 SGHNT and CDR2 YYREEE (reference sequence). V gave up 4 bases and J gave up 1 base; unmatched junction bases: 14. This CDR3 is built from 18 residues. CDR3 loop: CASSRGASSGMSQETQYF. CDR3 DNA sequence: TGTGCCAGCAGCCGTGGGGCTTCTAGCGGGATGTCCCAAGAGACCCAGTACTTC.